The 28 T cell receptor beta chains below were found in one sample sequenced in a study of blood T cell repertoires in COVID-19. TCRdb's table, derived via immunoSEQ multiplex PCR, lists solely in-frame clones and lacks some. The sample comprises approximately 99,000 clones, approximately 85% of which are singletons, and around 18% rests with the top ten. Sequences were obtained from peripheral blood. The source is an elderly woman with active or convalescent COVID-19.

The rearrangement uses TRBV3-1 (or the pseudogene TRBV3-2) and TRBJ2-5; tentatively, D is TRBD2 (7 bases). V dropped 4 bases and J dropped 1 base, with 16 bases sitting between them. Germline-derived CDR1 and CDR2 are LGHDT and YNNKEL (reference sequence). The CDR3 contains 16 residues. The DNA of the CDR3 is TGTGCCAGCAGCCTGACTAGCTTGGGGGCCCAAGAGACCCAGTACTTC. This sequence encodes CASSLTSLGAQETQYF.

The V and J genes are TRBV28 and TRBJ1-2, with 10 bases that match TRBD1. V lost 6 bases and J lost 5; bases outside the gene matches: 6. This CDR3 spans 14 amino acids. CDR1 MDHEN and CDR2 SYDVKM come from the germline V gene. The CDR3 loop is CASSQTGGYYGYTF. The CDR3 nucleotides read TGTGCCAGCAGCCAGACAGGGGGCTATTATGGCTACACCTTC.

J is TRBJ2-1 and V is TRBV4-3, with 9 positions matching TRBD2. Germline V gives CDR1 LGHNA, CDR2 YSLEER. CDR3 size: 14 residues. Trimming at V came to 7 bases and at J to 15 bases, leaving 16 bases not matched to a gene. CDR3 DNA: TGCGCCAGCAACCACCCCAATAGCGGGAGTCCCCTGTTCTTC. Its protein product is CASNHPNSGSPLFF.

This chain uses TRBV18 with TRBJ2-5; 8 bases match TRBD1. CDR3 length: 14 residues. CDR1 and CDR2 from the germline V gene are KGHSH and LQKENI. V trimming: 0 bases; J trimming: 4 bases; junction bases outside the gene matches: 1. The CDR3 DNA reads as TGTGCCAGCTCACCACCGGACAGGGTAGAGACCCAGTACTTC. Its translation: CASSPPDRVETQYF.

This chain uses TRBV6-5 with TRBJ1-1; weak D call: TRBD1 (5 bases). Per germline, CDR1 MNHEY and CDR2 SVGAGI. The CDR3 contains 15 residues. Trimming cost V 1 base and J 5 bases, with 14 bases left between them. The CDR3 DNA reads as TGTGCCAGCAGTTACTGGGGCGGGGGGAAGACTGAAGCTTTCTTT. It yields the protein CASSYWGGGKTEAFF.

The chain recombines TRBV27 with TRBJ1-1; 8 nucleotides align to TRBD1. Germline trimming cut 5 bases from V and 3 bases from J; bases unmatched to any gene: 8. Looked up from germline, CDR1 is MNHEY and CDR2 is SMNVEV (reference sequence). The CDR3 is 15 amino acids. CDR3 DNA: TGTGCCAGCAGTCCGCGACAGGGGATGTACACTGAAGCTTTCTTT. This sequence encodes CASSPRQGMYTEAFF.

CDR3 DNA: TGTGCCATCGCCGGAAAGACGGGACAGCAATGGACCCAGTACTTC. Translated, it gives CAIAGKTGQQWTQYF. The chain has TRBV10-3 and TRBJ2-5; TRBD1 matches 7 bases. This CDR3 comprises 15 residues. Germline V lookup: CDR1 ENHRY, CDR2 SYGVKD. V dropped 8 bases and J dropped 7; count of bases not matched to a gene: 16.

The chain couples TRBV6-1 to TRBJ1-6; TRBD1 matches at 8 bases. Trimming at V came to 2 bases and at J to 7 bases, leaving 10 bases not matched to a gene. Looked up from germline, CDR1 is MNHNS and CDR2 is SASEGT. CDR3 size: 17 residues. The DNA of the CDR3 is TGTGCCAGCAGTGAAAACGGGCGGACAGGGTGGAATTCACCCCTCCACTTT. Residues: CASSENGRTGWNSPLHF.

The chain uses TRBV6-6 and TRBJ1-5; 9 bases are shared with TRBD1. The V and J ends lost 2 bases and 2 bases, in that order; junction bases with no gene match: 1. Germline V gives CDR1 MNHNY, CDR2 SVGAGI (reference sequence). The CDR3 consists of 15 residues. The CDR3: CASSYRTGGNQPQHF. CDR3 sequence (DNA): TGTGCCAGCAGTTACCGGACAGGGGGCAATCAGCCCCAGCATTTT.

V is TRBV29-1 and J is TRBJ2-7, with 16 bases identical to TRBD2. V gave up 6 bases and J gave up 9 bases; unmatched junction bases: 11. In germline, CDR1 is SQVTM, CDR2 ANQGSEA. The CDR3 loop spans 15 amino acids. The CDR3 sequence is CSVTLTGLAGGGQYF. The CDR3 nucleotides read TGCAGCGTAACCCTAACGGGACTAGCGGGAGGGGGGCAGTACTTC.

As DNA, the CDR3 is TGTGCCAGCAGCTACAGGGCCGATTCACCCCTCCACTTT. This codes for CASSYRADSPLHF. The chain carries TRBV11-2 and TRBJ1-6, with a possible D match to TRBD1 (6 bases). The CDR3 is 13 amino acids. Germline V CDR1 and CDR2: SGHAT, FQNNGV. The V end was cut by 4 bases, the J end by 8 bases, with 9 bases between.

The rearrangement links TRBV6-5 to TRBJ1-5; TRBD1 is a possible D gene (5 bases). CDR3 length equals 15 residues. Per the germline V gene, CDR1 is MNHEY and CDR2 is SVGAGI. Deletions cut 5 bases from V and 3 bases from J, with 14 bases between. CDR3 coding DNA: TGTGCCAGCAGTCCTTCCAGGGTTGCCAATCAGCCCCAGCATTTT. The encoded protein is CASSPSRVANQPQHF.

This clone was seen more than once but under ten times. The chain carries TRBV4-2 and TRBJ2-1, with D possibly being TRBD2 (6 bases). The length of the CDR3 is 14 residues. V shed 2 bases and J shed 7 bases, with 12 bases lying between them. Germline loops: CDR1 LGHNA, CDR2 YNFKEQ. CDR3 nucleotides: TGTGCCAGCAGCCAATTGGGAGGCCGGAATGAGCAGTTCTTC. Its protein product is CASSQLGGRNEQFF.

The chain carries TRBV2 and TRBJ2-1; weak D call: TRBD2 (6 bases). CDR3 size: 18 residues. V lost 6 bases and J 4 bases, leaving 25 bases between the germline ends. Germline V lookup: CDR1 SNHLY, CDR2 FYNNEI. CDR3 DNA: TGTGCCAGCAGGAGGGGCGGGCCTACGGGACTCGCTTACAATGAGCAGTTCTTC. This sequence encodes CASRRGGPTGLAYNEQFF.

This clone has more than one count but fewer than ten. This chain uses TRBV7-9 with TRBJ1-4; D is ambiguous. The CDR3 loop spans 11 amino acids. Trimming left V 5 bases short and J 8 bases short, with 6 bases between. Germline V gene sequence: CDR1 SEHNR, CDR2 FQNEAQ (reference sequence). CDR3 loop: CASSPGEKLFF. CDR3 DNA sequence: TGTGCCAGCAGCCCGGGGGAAAAACTGTTTTTT.

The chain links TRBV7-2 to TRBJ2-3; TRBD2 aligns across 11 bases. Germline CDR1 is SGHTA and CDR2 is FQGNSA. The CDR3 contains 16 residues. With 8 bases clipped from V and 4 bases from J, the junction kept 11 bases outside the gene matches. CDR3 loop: CASAASSGRTPDTQYF. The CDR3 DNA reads TGTGCCAGCGCTGCATCTAGCGGGAGGACCCCAGATACGCAGTATTTT.

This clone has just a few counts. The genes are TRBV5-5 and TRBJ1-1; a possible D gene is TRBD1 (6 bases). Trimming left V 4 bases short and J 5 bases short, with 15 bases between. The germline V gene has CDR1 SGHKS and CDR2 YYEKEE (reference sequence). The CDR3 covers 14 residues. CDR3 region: CASSHPQGGTEAFF. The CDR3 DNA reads TGTGCCAGCAGCCACCCACAGGGCGGAACTGAAGCTTTCTTT.

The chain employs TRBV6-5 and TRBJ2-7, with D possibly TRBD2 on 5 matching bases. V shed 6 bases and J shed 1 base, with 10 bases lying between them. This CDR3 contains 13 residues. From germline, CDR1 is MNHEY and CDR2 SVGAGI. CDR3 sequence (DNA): TGTGCCAGCAGGGATGGACTGTCCTACGAGCAGTACTTC. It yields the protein CASRDGLSYEQYF.

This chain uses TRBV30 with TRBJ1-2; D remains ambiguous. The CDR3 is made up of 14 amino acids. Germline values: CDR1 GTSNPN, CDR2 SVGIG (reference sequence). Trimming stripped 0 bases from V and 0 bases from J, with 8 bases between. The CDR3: CAWSVLGPNYGYTF. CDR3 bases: TGTGCCTGGAGTGTACTAGGGCCTAACTATGGCTACACCTTC.

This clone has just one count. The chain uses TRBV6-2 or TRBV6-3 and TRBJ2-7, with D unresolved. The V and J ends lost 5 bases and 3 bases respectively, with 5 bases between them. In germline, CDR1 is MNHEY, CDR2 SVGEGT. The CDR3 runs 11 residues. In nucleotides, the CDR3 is TGTGCCAGCAGTCTTAACTACGAGCAGTACTTC. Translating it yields CASSLNYEQYF.

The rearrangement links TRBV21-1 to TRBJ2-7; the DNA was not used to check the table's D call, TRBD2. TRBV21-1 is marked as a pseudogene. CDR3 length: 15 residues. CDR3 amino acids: CASSPGRTSSYEQYF. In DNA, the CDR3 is TGTGCCAGCAGCCCGGGACGGACTAGCTCCTACGAGCAGTACTTC.

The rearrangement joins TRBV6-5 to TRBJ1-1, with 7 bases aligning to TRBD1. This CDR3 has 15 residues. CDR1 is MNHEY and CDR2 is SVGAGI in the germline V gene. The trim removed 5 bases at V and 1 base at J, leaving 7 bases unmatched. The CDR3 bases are TGTGCCAGCAGTCACGAACAGGGGCGGAACACTGAAGCTTTCTTT. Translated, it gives CASSHEQGRNTEAFF.

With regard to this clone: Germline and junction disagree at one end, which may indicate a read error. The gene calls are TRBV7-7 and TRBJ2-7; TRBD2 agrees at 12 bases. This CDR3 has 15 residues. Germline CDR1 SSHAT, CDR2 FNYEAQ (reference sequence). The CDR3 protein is CASSPGLAGIYEQYF. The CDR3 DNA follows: TGTGCTAGCAGCCCGGGACTAGCGGGCATATACGAGCAGTACTTC.

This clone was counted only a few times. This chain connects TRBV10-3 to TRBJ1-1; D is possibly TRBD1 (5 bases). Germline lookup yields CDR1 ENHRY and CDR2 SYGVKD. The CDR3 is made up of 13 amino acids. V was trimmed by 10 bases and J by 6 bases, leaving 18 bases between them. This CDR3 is CATIDSGSAEAFF. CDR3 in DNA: TGTGCCACCATTGACAGTGGGAGTGCTGAAGCTTTCTTT.

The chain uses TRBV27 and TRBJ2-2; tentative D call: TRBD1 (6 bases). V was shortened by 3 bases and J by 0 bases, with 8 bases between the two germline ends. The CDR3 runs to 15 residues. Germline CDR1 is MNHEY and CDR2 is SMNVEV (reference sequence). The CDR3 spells CASSLNRANTGELFF. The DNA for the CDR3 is TGTGCCAGCAGTTTGAACAGGGCGAACACCGGGGAGCTGTTTTTT.

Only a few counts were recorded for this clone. CDR3 coding DNA: TGCGCCAGCAGCCCCTTTCGTGGACGGACTAGAAATGAGCAGTTCTTC. Its translation: CASSPFRGRTRNEQFF. The rearrangement links TRBV5-1 to TRBJ2-1, with 7 bases that match TRBD2. Per the germline V gene, CDR1 is SGHRS and CDR2 is YFSETQ. V lost 4 bases and J lost 7; bases outside the gene matches: 14. The CDR3 length is 16 residues.

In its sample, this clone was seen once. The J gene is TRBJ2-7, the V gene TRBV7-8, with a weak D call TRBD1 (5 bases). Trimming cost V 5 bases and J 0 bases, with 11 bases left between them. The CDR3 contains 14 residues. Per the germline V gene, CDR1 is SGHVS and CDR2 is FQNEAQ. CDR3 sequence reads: CASSVRQSSYEQYF. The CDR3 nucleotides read TGTGCCAGCAGCGTTCGACAGAGCTCCTACGAGCAGTACTTC.

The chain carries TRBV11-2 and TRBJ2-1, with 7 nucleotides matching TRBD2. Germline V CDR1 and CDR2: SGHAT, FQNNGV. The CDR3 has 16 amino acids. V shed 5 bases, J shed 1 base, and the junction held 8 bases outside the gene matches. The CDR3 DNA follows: TGTGCCAGCAGCCAGACCCTAGCGGAGTCCTACAATGAGCAGTTCTTC. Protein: CASSQTLAESYNEQFF.